The TCR beta chain under discussion was sequenced for a study of T-cell reconstitution after alpha-beta-depleted transplantation in children (dated by TCRdb to 2016 to 2017). At the level of the whole study: Using TCR repertoire profiling, the study followed T-cell immune reconstitution in a quantitative way in children after TCRalphabeta/CD19-depleted allogeneic hematopoietic cell transplantation.

Library preparation was by PCR. The sequencer was an Illumina HiSeq 2500. Molecular barcoding was employed in the preparation of TCR libraries, with unique molecular identifiers being used to normalize TCRbeta repertoire quantification. TCRdb itself trimmed the public reads at Q25 with fastp, ran MiXCR and retained productive beta chains. For every CDR3 protein sequence, its rows merge into one entry that carries the most common genes and DNA. The sample includes some 200,000 distinct CDR3 sequences, with around 5.9% observed a single time. The ten largest make up about 5% of the sample. Summary of the overall study and its limitations: Hyperexpanded clone frequencies declined over subsequent months; after one year, T-cell counts and TCRbeta diversity were mostly attributed to newly produced T cells. About two months after transplant, the apparently early recovery of alphabetaT-cell counts reportedly depended on just several hundred clones that had expanded rapidly and came from non-depleted graft cells. In some patients, the high TCRbeta diversity seen at day 60 was put down to recipient T cells and intrathymic progenitors that had survived conditioning.

According to the germline V gene (reference sequence), CDR1 reads LNHDA and CDR2 reads SQIVND. Spanning cysteine to phenylalanine, the CDR3 consists of 14 amino acids. Only the CDR3 part of the read is kept: 42 bases, read in frame from the first base. Taken with the paper, the label for treatment or condition translates to: allogeneic hematopoietic cell transplantation with graft depleted of TCRalphabeta T cells and CD19 B cells. Transplant recipients were children who received TCRalphabeta/CD19-depleted allogeneic hematopoietic cell grafts. Notes on this clonotype: Its target antigen remains unknown. Its ends do not fully match the called genes, so a read error is possible.

This TCR was recovered from a girl in the first two years of life with combined immunodeficiency, due to receive a stem cell transplant. The sequence joins TRBV19 to TRBJ1-1; TRBD1 lines up with 8 middle nucleotides. Specimen: PBMCs, collected before TCRalphabeta/CD19-depleted stem cell transplant. The CDR3: CASSITPGGTEVFF. The DNA sequence reads TGTGCCAGTAGTATCACCCCAGGGGGCACTGAAGTTTTCTTT.